This T cell receptor (beta chain) comes out of a study of immune evolution from preneoplasia to lung adenocarcinoma. Between the mid-2010s and the late 2010s, patients underwent resection in Japan or China. Histologic diagnosis was independently verified by two lung pathologists. Germline-derived CDR1 and CDR2 are LNHDA and SQIVND (reference sequence). The ends lost 4 bases at V and 3 bases at J; junction bases unmatched: 5. This CDR3 has 15 amino acids. The sample holds one count of this clone. Its specificity is unknown. General observations from the study: Normal lung had the highest top T cell clone frequencies. Later-stage lesions appeared to have more T cells, more diversity, less clonality.

Sequencing used immunoSEQ multiplex PCR; TCRdb keeps in-frame clones, though not all of them. Among roughly 2,600 clones listed, about 85% were seen once. Sequenced: FFPE adjacent normal lung tissue. The chain links TRBV19 to TRBJ1-5, with 8 nucleotides matching TRBD1. The sequence derives from a person between 65 and 79 years old with lung adenocarcinoma. The CDR3 region has the DNA TGTGCCAGTAGTACGGGACAGGCCGCCAATCAGCCCCAGCATTTT. Residues: CASSTGQAANQPQHF. Variable domain in full (rest from reference TRBV19 and TRBJ1-5): DGGITQSPKYLFRKEGQNVTLSCEQNLNHDAMYWYRQDPGQGLRLIYYSQIVNDFQKGDIAEGYSVSREKKESFPLTVTSAQKNPTAFYLCASSTGQAANQPQHFGDGTRLSIL.